Presented here are 24 T cell receptor beta chains from one specimen sequenced in a study of PD-1 and CTLA-4 blockade in melanoma (dated by TCRdb to the early 2020s). Library preparation used the immunoSEQ multiplex PCR assay. Imported from immuneACCESS, the table was reduced by TCRdb to in-frame sequences with V and J called. These copies leave out some clones; in studies compared against another copy, an unresolved V gene accounts for under half, and the cause of the remainder is not known. The sample yields tens of thousands of clones; under 95% were counted once. The ten largest clones add up to approximately 8.6% of the sample. The material was CD8+ T cells from peripheral blood, obtained from a patient given anti-PD-1 treatment. These TCRs come from a human donor with melanoma.

CDR3 bases: TGTGCCAGCGGTACGGACATTCAGTACTTC. Protein: CASGTDIQYF. V gene TRBV27 combines with J gene TRBJ2-4; no clear D. V shed 8 bases and J shed 8 bases, with 7 bases lying between them. CDR3 size: 10 residues. CDR1 is MNHEY, CDR2 SMNVEV, per germline (reference sequence).

The V gene is TRBV7-8, the J gene TRBJ1-1; 7 bases fit TRBD1. The CDR3 contains 15 residues. The germline CDR1 and CDR2 sequences are SGHVS and FQNEAQ. V lost 5 bases to trimming and J lost 4 bases; unmatched junction nucleotides: 10. Here the CDR3 DNA reads TGTGCCAGCAGCCCACGACAGGGCCCGAGCACTGAAGCTTTCTTT. Its translation: CASSPRQGPSTEAFF.

DNA for the CDR3: TGTGCCACCAGTGATAGGACAGGGGGAACCGGGGAGCTGTTTTTT. It is translated as CATSDRTGGTGELFF. The rearrangement joins TRBV24-1 to TRBJ2-2; TRBD1 aligns across 10 bases. The CDR3 extends over 15 amino acids. Germline values: CDR1 KGHDR, CDR2 SFDVKD. After removal of 3 bases from V and 5 bases from J, the junction contained 2 bases not matched to a gene.

J is TRBJ2-7 and V is TRBV7-6, with TRBD1 identical over 9 bases. The V and J ends lost 5 bases and 3 bases, in that order; junction bases with no gene match: 11. The germline gives CDR1 SGHVS, CDR2 FNYEAQ. The CDR3 covers 16 residues. The CDR3 spells CASSPKLPGQGYEQYF. CDR3 nucleotide sequence: TGTGCCAGCAGCCCGAAACTTCCGGGACAGGGCTACGAGCAGTACTTC.

V usage is TRBV6-5 and J usage is TRBJ1-1; D might be TRBD1 (5 bases). The CDR3 has 13 amino acids. Looked up from germline, CDR1 is MNHEY and CDR2 is SVGAGI. The ends were cut back, 6 bases at V and 1 base at J, with 9 bases in the middle. The CDR3 spells CASRSQGNTEAFF. CDR3 sequence (DNA): TGTGCCAGCAGATCTCAGGGGAACACTGAAGCTTTCTTT.

The rearrangement joins TRBV6-5 to TRBJ2-1, with TRBD2 matching 7 bases. From germline, CDR1 is MNHEY and CDR2 SVGAGI. The ends lost 0 bases at V and 4 bases at J; junction bases unmatched: 3. CDR3 size: 15 residues. CDR3 nucleotide sequence: TGTGCCAGCAGTTACTCTAGCGGGCTATACAATGAGCAGTTCTTC. Its protein product is CASSYSSGLYNEQFF.

The J gene is TRBJ1-2, the V gene TRBV2, with unresolved D. V was trimmed by 2 bases and J by 6 bases, leaving 7 bases between them. The V gene's germline CDR1 is SNHLY and CDR2 FYNNEI. This CDR3 comprises 12 residues. CDR3 nucleotide sequence: TGTGCCAGCAGTGAAACGGTGGATGGCTACACCTTC. Its protein is CASSETVDGYTF.

The rearrangement joins TRBV4-1 to TRBJ2-3; 7 bases line up with TRBD2. The germline V gene encodes CDR1 MGHRA and CDR2 YSYEKL. The CDR3 spans 14 residues. The V and J ends lost 1 base and 5 bases, in that order; junction bases with no gene match: 3. The CDR3 spells CASSQGPGGDTQYF. The DNA for the CDR3 is TGCGCCAGCAGCCAAGGCCCGGGGGGAGATACGCAGTATTTT.

The V and J genes are TRBV27 and TRBJ2-3, with 10 bases matching TRBD2. V was clipped by 5 bases and J by 2 bases; unmatched bases: 4. Germline V gene sequence: CDR1 MNHEY, CDR2 SMNVEV (reference sequence). CDR3 length: 15 residues. The CDR3 region has the DNA TGTGCCAGCAGTGTAGCGGGGGGCCTCACAGATACGCAGTATTTT. Translation gives CASSVAGGLTDTQYF.

This sequence joins TRBV4-1 and TRBJ1-4; no reliable D call. Deletions cut 4 bases from V and 1 base from J, with 10 bases between. This CDR3 contains 15 residues. Germline lookup yields CDR1 MGHRA and CDR2 YSYEKL. The CDR3 region has the DNA TGCGCCAGCAGCCCCCGAGAGTTAACTAATGAAAAACTGTTTTTT. This gives the protein CASSPRELTNEKLFF.

As DNA, the CDR3 is TGTGCCAGCAGTCCCCGGGTGTATTACAATGAGCAGTTCTTC. It yields the protein CASSPRVYYNEQFF. The V and J genes are TRBV28 and TRBJ2-1; D gene uncertain. The CDR3 covers 14 residues. The germline V gene has CDR1 MDHEN and CDR2 SYDVKM. The germline V and J ends were trimmed by 5 bases and 4 bases, with 12 bases remaining between them.

The chain links TRBV7-3 to TRBJ2-1, with unresolved D. V lost 1 base and J lost 4, with 11 bases in between. Looked up from germline, CDR1 is SGHTA and CDR2 is FQGTGA. The CDR3 totals 15 residues. CDR3 sequence (DNA): TGTGCCAGCAGCTTAAATCCCCGGCCATACAATGAGCAGTTCTTC. Translating it yields CASSLNPRPYNEQFF.

This clone showed up just a few times. The chain is built from TRBV6-5 and TRBJ1-2; D is undetermined. Trimming removed 0 bases at V and 3 bases at J, with 11 bases between. This CDR3 region has 15 residues. Germline V gene lookup returns CDR1 MNHEY and CDR2 SVGAGI. DNA for the CDR3: TGTGCCAGCAGTTACTCGAGTTGGGAGGACTATGGCTACACCTTC. Protein: CASSYSSWEDYGYTF.

V is TRBV25-1 and J is TRBJ2-2, with D perhaps given as TRBD1 or TRBD2 (5 bases each). Germline V gene sequence: CDR1 MGHDK, CDR2 SYGVNS. CDR3 length equals 14 residues. The V end lost 2 bases, the J end lost 3 bases, and 7 bases lay between the germline ends. The CDR3 DNA is TGTGCCAGCAGTGAAGAGGGGTACACCGGGGAGCTGTTTTTT. Its protein is CASSEEGYTGELFF.

This chain links TRBV29-1 with TRBJ1-1; D is ambiguous. Germline CDR1 SQVTM, CDR2 ANQGSEA. The CDR3 sequence is 11 residues long. V shed 7 bases and J shed 6 bases, with 12 bases lying between them. CDR3 coding DNA: TGCAGCGGGGGTGCGAGCTCTGAAGCTTTCTTT. Residues: CSGGASSEAFF. Looking up the rest from reference TRBV29-1 and TRBJ1-1 gives the full variable domain: SAVISQKPSRDICQRGTSLTIQCQVDSQVTMMFWYRQQPGQSLTLIATANQGSEATYESGFVIDKFPISRPNLTFSTLTVSNMSPEDSSIYLCSGGASSEAFFGQGTRLTVV.

A single count supports this clone. The V and J genes are TRBV28 and TRBJ1-6; D gene uncertain. The CDR3 contains 15 residues. Germline lookup yields CDR1 MDHEN and CDR2 SYDVKM. The V and J ends lost 2 bases and 1 base respectively, with 6 bases between them. The CDR3 sequence is CASSLMGSYNSPLHF. DNA of the CDR3: TGTGCCAGCAGTTTAATGGGTTCCTATAATTCACCCCTCCACTTT.

This chain joins TRBV30 and TRBJ2-3, with D perhaps matching TRBD1 (5 bases). This CDR3 has 12 residues. Looked up from germline, CDR1 is GTSNPN and CDR2 is SVGIG (reference sequence). Between the trimmed V and J ends, which lost 2 bases and 5 bases, there was a span of 8 bases. The CDR3, as DNA: TGTGCCTGGAGTCACAGGCAAGATACGCAGTATTTT. Protein product: CAWSHRQDTQYF.

This chain links TRBV27 with TRBJ1-5; 10 bases are shared with TRBD1. Germline V gene lookup returns CDR1 MNHEY and CDR2 SMNVEV (reference sequence). The CDR3 sequence is 16 residues long. V was pared by 2 bases and J by 5 bases, with 6 bases of the junction left unmatched. The CDR3 DNA reads as TGTGCCAGCAGTTTAAGACAGGGGGCCCTGGATCAGCCCCAGCATTTT. As protein: CASSLRQGALDQPQHF.

The V call is TRBV5-1, the J call TRBJ2-6; 8 bases align to TRBD1. Germline CDR1 reads SGHRS; CDR2 reads YFSETQ. With V trimmed by 4 bases and J by 4 bases, 25 bases remained unmatched. This CDR3 is built from 22 residues. The CDR3 loop reads CASSLAKGPGQEKGRGANVLTF. CDR3 DNA: TGCGCCAGCAGCCTTGCGAAGGGTCCGGGACAGGAGAAAGGGCGGGGGGCCAACGTCCTGACTTTC. The full variable domain, its missing parts supplied by reference TRBV5-1 and TRBJ2-6, is KAGVTQTPRYLIKTRGQQVTLSCSPISGHRSVSWYQQTPGQGLQFLFEYFSETQRNKGNFPGRFSGRQFSNSRSEMNVSTLELGDSALYLCASSLAKGPGQEKGRGANVLTFGAGSRLTVL.

The CDR3 protein is CASSPYMGGGEETQYF. For the CDR3, the DNA is TGTGCCAGCAGCCCCTACATGGGGGGTGGTGAGGAGACCCAGTACTTC. The rearrangement joins TRBV27 to TRBJ2-5; a possible D gene is TRBD2 (6 bases). V lost 6 bases to trimming and J lost 5 bases, with 22 bases between them. This CDR3 comprises 16 residues. Looked up from germline, CDR1 is MNHEY and CDR2 is SMNVEV (reference sequence).

The rearrangement uses TRBV6-6 and TRBJ2-7; the match to TRBD1 covers 8 bases. This CDR3 is built from 15 residues. Per germline, CDR1 MNHNY and CDR2 SVGAGI (reference sequence). V shed 2 bases, J shed 3 bases, and the junction held 6 bases outside the gene matches. CDR3 nucleotides: TGTGCCAGCAGTTACACCGGGACAGGTAACTACGAGCAGTACTTC. It is translated as CASSYTGTGNYEQYF.

V is TRBV28 and J is TRBJ1-3; D unclear. CDR3 length: 15 residues. Germline V gives CDR1 MDHEN, CDR2 SYDVKM. V was shortened by 2 bases and J by 0 bases, with 8 bases between the two germline ends. DNA of the CDR3: TGTGCCAGCAGTTTAACGGGGAGCTCTGGAAACACCATATATTTT. Its protein is CASSLTGSSGNTIYF.

In its sample, this clone was seen once. The V call is TRBV11-2, the J call TRBJ2-7, with 9 bases identical to TRBD1. This CDR3 spans 14 amino acids. CDR1 and CDR2 from the germline V gene are SGHAT and FQNNGV. The J segment lost 3 bases and the V segment lost 4 bases, leaving 4 bases of the junction unmatched. The CDR3 loop reads CASSSDRGVYEQYF. The CDR3 coding sequence is TGTGCCAGCAGCTCCGACAGGGGGGTCTACGAGCAGTACTTC.

The V and J genes are TRBV28 and TRBJ2-5; 11 nucleotides line up with TRBD2. In germline, CDR1 is MDHEN, CDR2 SYDVKM. V lost 3 bases and J lost 9; bases outside the gene matches: 6. The length of the CDR3 is 14 residues. The CDR3 region has the DNA TGTGCCAGCAGTTTGGAGGTAGCGGGAGGGGCCCAGTACTTC. Its protein product is CASSLEVAGGAQYF.